The clone carrying this TCR beta chain was counted a single time. V was clipped by 5 bases and J by 4 bases, with 9 bases between them. The CDR3 consists of 13 residues. Germline V lookup: CDR1 MNHEY, CDR2 SVGAGI. This table comes from immunoSEQ multiplex PCR, and its TCRdb copy is limited to in-frame clones, with some not included. The top ten clones hold 0.11% of a sample with about 590,000 clones, about 95% of them seen once. The data belong to a study of shared clonotypes between healthy human individuals. Naive CD8 isolation took CD45RO-negative cells positively selected for CCR7 and excluded terminally differentiated effector memory CD45RA+ cells.

The sequencing sample was made of naive CD8+ T cells sorted from blood. The chain carries TRBV6-5 and TRBJ2-1, with no clear D. The receptor's source is a woman aged 25 to 39 in good health. CDR3 bases: TGTGCCAGCAGTCGCGACGAATACAATGAGCAGTTCTTC. Protein sequence: CASSRDEYNEQFF.